This is a list of T cell receptor beta chains from one sample in a study of blood T cell repertoires in COVID-19. Assay: immunoSEQ multiplex PCR; the TCRdb copy retains only in-frame clones and omits some. The table lists 150,000 to 200,000 clones, under 90% of them singletons. Sequencing was carried out using PBMCs or T cells enriched from blood (not recorded which). These TCRs come from a man aged 60 to 69 who had recovered from COVID-19. CDR3s include the opening cysteine and the closing phenylalanine or tryptophan. Fields, in order: V gene, clone size, J gene, D gene, CDR3 DNA, CDR3 protein. D genes are given only for firm matches. Part of the rows lack a size; the others show once, few, many or a class for expanded clones.

v_gene: TRBV7-2; abundance: NA; j_gene: TRBJ2-1; d_gene: TRBD1; CDR3nt: TGTGCCGGGGGGGGGACAGGGAGGTCCTACAATGAGCAGTTCTTC; CDR3aa: CAGGGTGRSYNEQFF
v_gene: TRBV28; abundance: few; j_gene: TRBJ1-2; d_gene: NA; CDR3nt: TGTGCCAGCAGTTTTGGCGCAGAGGGTCGTGGCTATGGCTACACCTTC; CDR3aa: CASSFGAEGRGYGYTF
v_gene: TRBV5-1; abundance: NA; j_gene: TRBJ1-2; d_gene: TRBD1; CDR3nt: TGCGCCAGCAGCTCGGGACAGGGGTATGGCTACACCTTC; CDR3aa: CASSSGQGYGYTF
v_gene: TRBV27; abundance: NA; j_gene: TRBJ1-3; d_gene: NA; CDR3nt: TGTGCCAGCAGACTGTCCCAGGCGACTGGAAACACCATATATTTT; CDR3aa: CASRLSQATGNTIYF
v_gene: TRBV19; abundance: NA; j_gene: TRBJ2-2; d_gene: NA; CDR3nt: TGTGCCAGTAGTATAGTGGGGGGACCGAACACCGGGGAGCTGTTTTTT; CDR3aa: CASSIVGGPNTGELFF
v_gene: TRBV12-3/TRBV12-4; abundance: NA; j_gene: TRBJ2-1; d_gene: TRBD2; CDR3nt: TGTGCCAGCAACGTAGCGGGAGGTTCTGAGCAGTTCTTC; CDR3aa: CASNVAGGSEQFF
v_gene: TRBV28; abundance: NA; j_gene: TRBJ2-5; d_gene: TRBD2; CDR3nt: TGTGCCAGCAGTTGGACTAGGGGCCCGGGAGCGTACTTC; CDR3aa: CASSWTRGPGAYF
v_gene: TRBV5-1; abundance: NA; j_gene: TRBJ1-4; d_gene: TRBD1; CDR3nt: TGCGCCAGCAGCTTGGGGACAGGCCAAATGAAGGGGCTGTTTTTT; CDR3aa: CASSLGTGQMKGLFF
v_gene: TRBV7-2; abundance: NA; j_gene: TRBJ1-1; d_gene: TRBD1; CDR3nt: TGTGCCAGCAGCCTAACAGGGGAGACTGAAGCTTTCTTT; CDR3aa: CASSLTGETEAFF
v_gene: TRBV5-1; abundance: few; j_gene: TRBJ1-2; d_gene: TRBD1; CDR3nt: TGCGCCAGCAGGGCGACAGGGGGGGCTTATGGCTACACCTTC; CDR3aa: CASRATGGAYGYTF
v_gene: TRBV27; abundance: NA; j_gene: TRBJ2-2; d_gene: TRBD1; CDR3nt: TGTGCCAGCAGTTTAGCGGCAGGGGGCAACACCGGGGAGCTGTTTTTT; CDR3aa: CASSLAAGGNTGELFF
v_gene: TRBV19; abundance: NA; j_gene: TRBJ2-2; d_gene: TRBD1; CDR3nt: TGTGCCAGTAGTATACCCAGGACAGGGTGGGGCGGGGAGCTGTTTTTT; CDR3aa: CASSIPRTGWGGELFF
v_gene: TRBV12-5; abundance: few; j_gene: TRBJ1-1; d_gene: NA; CDR3nt: TGTGCTAGTGGTAAACCAGGGCCCACTGAAGCTTTCTTT; CDR3aa: CASGKPGPTEAFF
v_gene: TRBV18; abundance: NA; j_gene: TRBJ1-4; d_gene: TRBD1; CDR3nt: TGTGCCAGCTCACCAAATCCAGGGGGCGATGAAAAACTGTTTTTT; CDR3aa: CASSPNPGGDEKLFF
v_gene: TRBV7-6; abundance: NA; j_gene: TRBJ2-7; d_gene: NA; CDR3nt: TGTGCCAGCAGCTTAGTTAAGGGAGGTGAGCAGTACTTC; CDR3aa: CASSLVKGGEQYF
v_gene: TRBV3-1/TRBV3-2; abundance: many; j_gene: TRBJ1-6; d_gene: TRBD1; CDR3nt: TGTGCCAGCAGCCAAGCCGGGACAGGGGGAGGTTCACCCCTCCACTTT; CDR3aa: CASSQAGTGGGSPLHF
v_gene: TRBV27; abundance: NA; j_gene: TRBJ1-2; d_gene: TRBD1; CDR3nt: TGTGCCAGCAGTCTATACCTAAGAGGACAGGGAGGTGCAGGAATTAACTATGGCTACACCTTC; CDR3aa: CASSLYLRGQGGAGINYGYTF
v_gene: TRBV2; abundance: NA; j_gene: TRBJ2-4; d_gene: NA; CDR3nt: TGTGCCAGCAGCCCGGGACACTCCAAAAACATTCAGTACTTC; CDR3aa: CASSPGHSKNIQYF
v_gene: TRBV7-2; abundance: NA; j_gene: TRBJ2-7; d_gene: TRBD2; CDR3nt: TGTGCCAGCAGCTTAGCGGCTAGCGGGCTGAGCTCCTACGAGCAGTACTTC; CDR3aa: CASSLAASGLSSYEQYF
v_gene: TRBV6-4; abundance: NA; j_gene: TRBJ2-7; d_gene: TRBD2; CDR3nt: TGTGCCAGCAGTCAGTCTAGCGGGGGCTCCTACGAGCAGTACTTC; CDR3aa: CASSQSSGGSYEQYF
v_gene: TRBV9; abundance: NA; j_gene: TRBJ1-2; d_gene: NA; CDR3nt: TGTGCCAGCAGCCCCTCAGGGGACGTAAGCTATGGCTACACCTTC; CDR3aa: CASSPSGDVSYGYTF
v_gene: TRBV2; abundance: NA; j_gene: TRBJ1-3; d_gene: NA; CDR3nt: TGTGCCAGCAAGCTCTCTGGAAACACCATATATTTT; CDR3aa: CASKLSGNTIYF
v_gene: TRBV6-1; abundance: NA; j_gene: TRBJ2-7; d_gene: TRBD2; CDR3nt: TGTGCCAGCAGGGAAGGACTAGCGGGAACCTACGAGCAGTACTTC; CDR3aa: CASREGLAGTYEQYF
v_gene: TRBV7-2; abundance: NA; j_gene: TRBJ1-2; d_gene: TRBD1; CDR3nt: TGTGCCAGCAGCTTAAGGGGACAGGGAGTCGGTGGCTACACCTTC; CDR3aa: CASSLRGQGVGGYTF
v_gene: TRBV24-1; abundance: NA; j_gene: TRBJ1-2; d_gene: NA; CDR3nt: TGTGCCACCAGTGATTTGGACAATAACTATGGCTACACCTTC; CDR3aa: CATSDLDNNYGYTF
v_gene: TRBV13; abundance: NA; j_gene: TRBJ1-3; d_gene: TRBD1; CDR3nt: TGTGCCAGCAGCCTCAAGACAGGGGGTGGTATGACTGGAAACACCATATATTTT; CDR3aa: CASSLKTGGGMTGNTIYF
v_gene: TRBV6-5; abundance: few; j_gene: TRBJ2-7; d_gene: NA; CDR3nt: TGTGCCAGCATGCCGGGAGCCGACGAGCAGTACTTC; CDR3aa: CASMPGADEQYF
v_gene: TRBV2; abundance: NA; j_gene: TRBJ2-7; d_gene: TRBD2; CDR3nt: TGTGCCAGCAGAATAACCAGGACTAGCTTGGGCGAGCAGTACTTC; CDR3aa: CASRITRTSLGEQYF
v_gene: TRBV7-3; abundance: many; j_gene: TRBJ2-7; d_gene: NA; CDR3nt: TGTGCCAGCAGCTTATCTGGAGGGGCGCACGAGCAGTACTTC; CDR3aa: CASSLSGGAHEQYF
v_gene: TRBV21-1; abundance: NA; j_gene: TRBJ2-7; d_gene: NA; CDR3nt: TGTGCCGACGGGAGGAGTGGCGAGCAGTACTTC; CDR3aa: CADGRSGEQYF
v_gene: TRBV29-1; abundance: NA; j_gene: TRBJ1-2; d_gene: NA; CDR3nt: TGCAGCGTTGTCGGGGGGTCCGGTGGCTACACCTTC; CDR3aa: CSVVGGSGGYTF
v_gene: TRBV11-2; abundance: NA; j_gene: TRBJ2-7; d_gene: NA; CDR3nt: TGTGCCAGCAGCTTGATAGGGGCTAACGAGCAGTACTTC; CDR3aa: CASSLIGANEQYF
v_gene: TRBV7-6; abundance: NA; j_gene: TRBJ2-2; d_gene: TRBD1; CDR3nt: TGTGCCAGCAGCTCACTCAGGGGGCAGGGCGGGGAGCTGTTTTTT; CDR3aa: CASSSLRGQGGELFF
v_gene: TRBV2; abundance: NA; j_gene: TRBJ2-5; d_gene: TRBD2; CDR3nt: TGTGCCAGCAGAGTCCCTAGCGGGAGACGGTATGAGACCCAGTACTTC; CDR3aa: CASRVPSGRRYETQYF
v_gene: TRBV6-5; abundance: once; j_gene: TRBJ2-7; d_gene: NA; CDR3nt: TGTGCCAGCAGTTACTACGGCGAGCAGTACTTC; CDR3aa: CASSYYGEQYF
v_gene: TRBV3-1/TRBV3-2; abundance: NA; j_gene: TRBJ2-2; d_gene: TRBD2; CDR3nt: TGTGCCTCCTCAGCGGGGGACACCGGGGAGCTGTTTTTT; CDR3aa: CASSAGDTGELFF
v_gene: TRBV3-1/TRBV3-2; abundance: NA; j_gene: TRBJ2-1; d_gene: NA; CDR3nt: TGTGCCAGCAGCCAGTCGAATAGCGAACGAGAGCAGTTCTTC; CDR3aa: CASSQSNSEREQFF
v_gene: TRBV19; abundance: NA; j_gene: TRBJ1-1; d_gene: TRBD1; CDR3nt: TGTGCCAGTACTTGGGACAGCCTACCACACACTGAAGCTTTCTTT; CDR3aa: CASTWDSLPHTEAFF
v_gene: TRBV12-3/TRBV12-4; abundance: NA; j_gene: TRBJ1-6; d_gene: NA; CDR3nt: TGTGCCAGCAGTTTCTCTGGAGTCTCACCCCTCCACTTT; CDR3aa: CASSFSGVSPLHF
v_gene: TRBV28; abundance: NA; j_gene: TRBJ2-7; d_gene: NA; CDR3nt: TGTGCCAGCAGTTCCCCCGCGGGGAATTCCTACGAGCAGTACTTC; CDR3aa: CASSSPAGNSYEQYF